This record covers a single TCR beta chain. Its antigen is as yet unknown. PBMCs were collected from an approximately 9.3 ml volume of fresh peripheral blood. Amplified regions were TCR beta CDR3 sequences from RNA transcripts. Researchers ran a first-round RT-PCR on the TCR CDR3 using the HTBI primer set. One entry per CDR3 protein results from TCRdb running MiXCR on the multiplex PCR reads. The sample yields some 400,000 distinct CDR3 sequences, approximately 13% seen once. Unmatched junction bases numbered 8, after V lost 1 base and J lost 6 bases. CDR1 is SGHVS, CDR2 FQNEAQ, per germline. There are 15 residues in the CDR3. This sample stems from a study of T cells in Graves' hyperthyroidism and ophthalmopathy. Whole-study findings and limits: Onset of ophthalmopathy came a median roughly 6.9 months after the model predicted it.

The chain carries TRBV7-8 and TRBJ1-2; 7 bases fit TRBD1. This clonotype was sampled from a man younger than 45 with Graves' hyperthyroidism that later progressed to Graves' ophthalmopathy. Material for sequencing was blood. The CDR3 nucleotides read TGTGCCAGCAGCTTAGTCTCTAGGGGGCCCGATGGCTACACCTTC. Its protein product is CASSLVSRGPDGYTF.